The clone carrying this TCR beta chain has only a few counts. Antigen: not known. Looked up from germline, CDR1 is MNHEY and CDR2 is SVGAGI. V lost 5 bases, J lost 1 base, and 11 bases lay in between. This CDR3 region has 14 residues. The data are from a study of cytomegalovirus exposure and HLA in healthy donors. Donors sampled were nominally healthy, though unrecorded immune exposures were likely. Study-level points and caveats: With further analysis later on, most CMV-associated TCR beta chains appeared HLA-restricted. Per a later analysis, about 17,000 TCR beta sequences showed association with HLA alleles at 0.05 false discovery rate.

PCR was performed using 60 Vbeta and 13 Jbeta primers. Some clones are missing from TCRdb's copy, which holds only in-frame ones; the method was immunoSEQ multiplex PCR. Among about 130,000 clones listed, roughly 17% were seen once. Sequences were obtained from PBMCs. This receptor was taken from a female donor in good health and CMV-seropositive. The rearrangement uses TRBV6-5 and TRBJ2-5; D is ambiguous. This CDR3 is CASSPRSGQETQYF. The CDR3 region has the DNA TGTGCCAGCAGTCCCCGGTCGGGCCAAGAGACCCAGTACTTC.